This T cell receptor beta chain is from a study of T cell repertoires in cytomegalovirus infection. Background on the study: Signatures in public TCR beta sequences pointed to both CMV infection and matching HLA type. Study observations and caveats: In two of eight donors, the top clonotype was HLA-C-restricted CMV-specific.

This clonotype has a count of ten or more. As yet, its antigen is unknown. TCRdb analysed the reads with MiXCR anew, one entry per CDR3 protein. The sample lists 300,000 to 450,000 distinct CDR3 sequences, 18% occurring once. The sequencing input was PBMCs. The clonotype was recovered from a human donor in good health (CMV status not recorded). Some clones in this sample may be carry-over from other donors' samples.

The CDR3 protein is CASTSTGGNQPQHF. The DNA for the CDR3 is TGTGCCAGCACCTCTACAGGCGGAAATCAGCCCCAGCATTTT. The genes are TRBV6-6 and TRBJ1-5, with TRBD1 as a possible D gene (5 bases). The CDR3 totals 14 residues. Germline V gene lookup returns CDR1 MNHNY and CDR2 SVGAGI (reference sequence). Trimming took 7 bases from V and 4 from J, leaving 14 bases between them.